The 26 T cell receptor beta chains presented below share a single source sample, sequenced in a study of blood T cells in healthy people across ages. The use of a sample-barcoded 5' primer and a J-beta primer mix characterized a second PCR of about 7 to 12 cycles. TCRdb analysed the 5' RACE reads with MiXCR anew, one entry per CDR3 protein. Among just over 800,000 distinct CDR3 sequences, around 62% were seen once, and the ten largest hold around a quarter. Sequencing was performed on blood. These receptors all stem from a man aged 25-45 years in good health.

The rearrangement uses TRBV12-3 or TRBV12-4 and TRBJ1-5; 7 bases agree with TRBD1. The V and J ends lost 10 bases and 7 bases, in that order; junction bases with no gene match: 10. CDR3 length: 13 residues. CDR3 DNA: TGTGCCACCAGGGGACAGAGTAGCCAGCCCCAGCATTTT. The encoded protein is CATRGQSSQPQHF.

The chain employs TRBV7-2 and TRBJ2-3; the match to TRBD2 covers 9 bases. This CDR3 spans 15 amino acids. Looked up from germline, CDR1 is SGHTA and CDR2 is FQGNSA. The trim removed 1 base at V and 6 bases at J, leaving 5 bases unmatched. The CDR3 DNA reads as TGTGCCAGCAGCTTAGGCGGGGGGGCTTTGGATACGCAGTATTTT. Its translation: CASSLGGGALDTQYF.

CDR3 protein: CSARGLLNTEAFF. For the CDR3, the DNA is TGCAGTGCTAGAGGGTTACTGAACACTGAAGCTTTCTTT. The rearrangement uses TRBV20-1 and TRBJ1-1; D gene uncertain. The CDR3 has 13 amino acids. CDR1 is DFQATT and CDR2 is SNEGSKA in the germline V gene (reference sequence). The V end was cut by 1 base, the J end by 0 bases, with 6 bases between.

This clonotype appeared a few times. The chain combines TRBV12-3 or TRBV12-4 with TRBJ2-7; 8 bases map to TRBD1. J lost 0 bases, V lost 1 base, and 2 bases had no gene match. The CDR3 extends over 15 amino acids. For the CDR3, the DNA is TGTGCCAGCAGTTTAGGACAGGGGATCTCCTACGAGCAGTACTTC. Encoded protein: CASSLGQGISYEQYF.

This chain uses TRBV6-6 with TRBJ2-4, with 10 bases matching TRBD1. The J call could be wrong; TRBJ2-7 is a better fit for the DNA end. The V gene's germline CDR1 is MNHNY and CDR2 SVGAGI (reference sequence). The CDR3 runs 15 residues. This CDR3 is CASSRFRDRGYEQYF. The CDR3 DNA follows: TGTGCCAGCAGCCGTTTCCGGGACAGGGGCTACGAGCAGTACTTC.

The DNA of the CDR3 is TGCGCCAGCAGCCTCATAAGGACTCTACTCCCCGACACAGATACGCAGTATTTT. Translated: CASSLIRTLLPDTDTQYF. This chain links TRBV4-3 with TRBJ2-3; D may be TRBD2 (5 bases). The CDR3 runs to 18 residues. The ends were cut back, 4 bases at V and 2 bases at J, with 22 bases in the middle. Germline CDR1 and CDR2: LGHNA and YSLEER.

The rearrangement links TRBV10-3 to TRBJ2-5; tentative D call: TRBD2 (5 bases). Deletions cut 3 bases from V and 5 bases from J, with 13 bases between. The germline V gene has CDR1 ENHRY and CDR2 SYGVKD. The CDR3 totals 14 residues. CDR3 in amino acids: CAISDSGVGETQYF. The CDR3 DNA follows: TGTGCCATCAGTGATTCCGGGGTGGGGGAGACCCAGTACTTC.

The J gene is TRBJ1-2, the V gene TRBV25-1, with 8 positions matching TRBD1. V trimming: 0 bases; J trimming: 8 bases; junction bases outside the gene matches: 11. The CDR3 contains 16 residues. Germline CDR1 reads MGHDK; CDR2 reads SYGVNS. For the CDR3, the DNA is TGTGCCAGCAGTGAATATTCGCAGGGGGCTAGGCAAGGCTACACCTTC. Translating it yields CASSEYSQGARQGYTF.

This clonotype was observed a handful of times. CDR3 nucleotide sequence: TGCGCCAGCAGCCGTGGACTAGCGGGGGGCCGGGTGGATGAGCAGTTCTTC. This gives the protein CASSRGLAGGRVDEQFF. V gene TRBV4-1 combines with J gene TRBJ2-1; the match to TRBD2 covers 14 bases. The CDR3 is 17 residues long. J was trimmed by 8 bases and V by 4 bases; bases with no gene match: 10. Looked up from germline, CDR1 is MGHRA and CDR2 is YSYEKL.

The chain couples TRBV5-1 to TRBJ2-3; no reliable D call. The CDR3 has 14 residues. Germline V gene lookup returns CDR1 SGHRS and CDR2 YFSETQ. Trimming removed 0 bases at V and 5 bases at J, with 10 bases between. CDR3 in amino acids: CASSLGAIQDTQYF. The CDR3 nucleotides are TGCGCCAGCAGCTTGGGAGCGATTCAAGATACGCAGTATTTT.

The table lists this clonotype with a few counts. V usage is TRBV4-3 and J usage is TRBJ2-3; perhaps TRBD2 as D (6 bases). Trimming shortened V by 4 bases and J by 0 bases, and 14 bases separated the two germline ends. This CDR3 is built from 16 residues. Germline V gene data show CDR1 as LGHNA and CDR2 as YSLEER. CDR3 region: CASSPRRGSSTDTQYF. In nucleotides, the CDR3 is TGCGCCAGCAGCCCCCGGCGGGGATCAAGCACAGATACGCAGTATTTT.

V gene TRBV29-1 combines with J gene TRBJ2-5; tentatively, D is TRBD2 (7 bases). Germline V gene sequence: CDR1 SQVTM, CDR2 ANQGSEA. The CDR3 is made up of 15 amino acids. V lost 2 bases and J lost 1, with 14 bases in between. The chain's CDR3 is CSVELPGGLQETQYF. The CDR3, as DNA: TGCAGCGTTGAACTCCCGGGGGGCCTCCAAGAGACCCAGTACTTC.

The chain carries TRBV7-9 and TRBJ1-2; D is unresolved. Germline CDR1 SEHNR, CDR2 FQNEAQ (reference sequence). CDR3 length: 16 amino acids. V lost 1 base to trimming and J lost 6 bases, with 18 bases between them. CDR3 protein: CASSLGADDRLDGYTF. CDR3 DNA sequence: TGTGCCAGCAGCTTAGGGGCGGACGATCGACTCGATGGCTACACCTTC.

The J gene is TRBJ2-7, the V gene TRBV7-2; the match to TRBD2 covers 13 bases. Unmatched junction bases numbered 6, after V lost 4 bases and J lost 3 bases. Germline V gene data show CDR1 as SGHTA and CDR2 as FQGNSA. CDR3 size: 16 residues. The CDR3 nucleotides are TGTGCCAGCAGCTCCTGGACTAGCGGGGGCCTCTACGAGCAGTACTTC. It translates to CASSSWTSGGLYEQYF.

The chain employs TRBV9 and TRBJ2-1; 11 bases line up with TRBD2. The germline gives CDR1 SGDLS, CDR2 YYNGEE. The CDR3 extends over 15 amino acids. V trimming: 6 bases; J trimming: 4 bases; junction bases outside the gene matches: 6. For the CDR3, the DNA is TGTGCCAGCACCGCGGGGACTAGCGGATACAATGAGCAGTTCTTC. Translation: CASTAGTSGYNEQFF.

This chain links TRBV5-1 with TRBJ2-4; D may be TRBD1 (5 bases). The CDR3 sequence is 16 residues long. V was shortened by 0 bases and J by 5 bases, with 15 bases between the two germline ends. Germline lookup yields CDR1 SGHRS and CDR2 YFSETQ. CDR3 in DNA: TGCGCCAGCAGCTTGGAAGCCCAGGGTTCTCAAAACATTCAGTACTTC. As protein: CASSLEAQGSQNIQYF.

The chain combines TRBV28 with TRBJ2-5, with D perhaps being TRBD1 or TRBD2 (5 bases each). Germline CDR1 is MDHEN and CDR2 is SYDVKM. V lost 5 bases and J lost 1, with 11 bases in between. This CDR3 spans 14 amino acids. The CDR3 loop is CASSQWDLQETQYF. CDR3 coding DNA: TGTGCCAGCAGTCAGTGGGACCTCCAAGAGACCCAGTACTTC.

The genes are TRBV20-1 and TRBJ2-1; D gene uncertain. This CDR3 has 15 residues. Trimming left V 0 bases short and J 0 bases short, with 9 bases between. Germline assignment: CDR1 DFQATT and CDR2 SNEGSKA (reference sequence). CDR3: CSARDYLGSYNEQFF. CDR3 DNA sequence: TGCAGTGCTAGAGATTATCTAGGCTCCTACAATGAGCAGTTCTTC.

This clonotype was recorded a few times. The V and J genes are TRBV20-1 and TRBJ2-1; TRBD2 agrees at 8 bases. V was pared by 3 bases and J by 0 bases, with 7 bases of the junction left unmatched. CDR1 is DFQATT and CDR2 is SNEGSKA in the germline V gene (reference sequence). The CDR3 consists of 16 residues. The CDR3 region has the DNA TGCAGTGCTAGCTCTGCGGGGGGTCCCTCCTACAATGAGCAGTTCTTC. The encoded protein is CSASSAGGPSYNEQFF.

This clonotype has more than one count but fewer than ten. The rearrangement joins TRBV28 to TRBJ2-7; 9 positions match TRBD1. This CDR3 spans 15 amino acids. V was clipped by 6 bases and J by 2 bases; unmatched bases: 8. Germline CDR1 reads MDHEN; CDR2 reads SYDVKM. In nucleotides, the CDR3 is TGTGCCAGCAGCTACGGACAGGGGTTAACCTACGAGCAGTACTTC. Protein sequence: CASSYGQGLTYEQYF. Combining the CDR3 with reference TRBV28 and TRBJ2-7 gives the whole variable domain DVKVTQSSRYLVKRTGEKVFLECVQDMDHENMFWYRQDPGLGLRLIYFSYDVKMKEKGDIPEGYSVSREKKERFSLILESASTNQTSMYLCASSYGQGLTYEQYFGPGTRLTVT.

CDR3 loop: CASKTGASGDINEQFF. The CDR3 region has the DNA TGTGCCAGCAAGACAGGGGCTAGCGGGGATATCAATGAGCAGTTCTTC. The chain has TRBV12-3 or TRBV12-4 and TRBJ2-1; maybe TRBD2 (9 bases). The V end was cut by 7 bases, the J end by 6 bases, with 22 bases between. This CDR3 region has 16 residues.

The gene calls are TRBV25-1 and TRBJ2-3, with 7 bases aligning to TRBD2. With V trimmed by 3 bases and J by 3 bases, 6 bases remained unmatched. Per the germline V gene, CDR1 is MGHDK and CDR2 is SYGVNS. The CDR3 is 15 amino acids. The CDR3 loop reads CASSDQRGTTDTQYF. Here the CDR3 DNA reads TGTGCCAGCAGTGACCAGCGGGGCACGACAGATACGCAGTATTTT. The whole variable domain, remainder taken from reference TRBV25-1 and TRBJ2-3, is EADIYQTPRYLVIGTGKKITLECSQTMGHDKMYWYQQDPGMELHLIHYSYGVNSTEKGDLSSESTVSRIRTEHFPLTLESARPSHTSQYLCASSDQRGTTDTQYFGPGTRLTVL.

The V call is TRBV27, the J call TRBJ1-2; D might be TRBD1 (5 bases). The CDR3 spans 14 residues. V lost 6 bases and J lost 4, with 15 bases in between. Germline CDR1 and CDR2: MNHEY and SMNVEV (reference sequence). The CDR3 DNA reads as TGTGCCAGCAGGCCGGGACGGGACGGCTATGGCTACACCTTC. It specifies CASRPGRDGYGYTF.

This rearrangement joins TRBV7-6 to TRBJ2-5; D unresolved. Germline lookup yields CDR1 SGHVS and CDR2 FNYEAQ. CDR3 size: 14 residues. The V end lost 2 bases, the J end lost 2 bases, and 9 bases lay between the germline ends. CDR3 sequence (DNA): TGTGCCAGCAGCTTACGACACAGACAAGAGACCCAGTACTTC. Translating gives CASSLRHRQETQYF.

V and J are TRBV6-1 and TRBJ2-3; TRBD1 might be the D (5 bases). Germline V gene lookup returns CDR1 MNHNS and CDR2 SASEGT. There are 15 residues in the CDR3. V lost 3 bases, J lost 2 bases, and 12 bases lay in between. The CDR3 bases are TGTGCCAGCAGTGACCCTGGACAAATCACAGATACGCAGTATTTT. Protein: CASSDPGQITDTQYF.

The V call is TRBV6-5, the J call TRBJ1-1, with 7 bases that match TRBD1. The CDR3 runs to 13 residues. CDR1 is MNHEY and CDR2 is SVGAGI in the germline V gene. J gave up 2 bases and V 9 bases, and 6 bases lay outside the gene matches. The CDR3 reads CASIRQGNTEAFF. DNA for the CDR3: TGTGCCAGTATCCGACAGGGAAACACTGAAGCTTTCTTT.